A single TCR beta chain is shown here with its context. A single count supports this clone. Its target antigen remains unknown. Qualities for individual bases were not recorded, and no much larger clone is one base off. Ends trimmed: V by 6 bases, J by 3 bases; bases unmatched to a gene: 7. The CDR3 sequence holds 15 residues, the cysteine and phenylalanine included. CDR3 DNA is the only sequence kept; it has 45 bases, read in frame from the first base. The germline V gene yields MNHEY for CDR1 and SVGAGI for CDR2. The sample is drawn from a study of cytomegalovirus exposure and HLA in healthy donors (dated by TCRdb to the late 2010s). Study-level background: According to an earlier analysis of 450 to 650 of the donors, some 180 million T cells yielded roughly 110 million unique TCR beta sequences and more than 250 Gb of sequence data. Typing coverage differed by locus: A, B, C, DRB1 and DQB1 were typed in roughly 620-630 donors, DQA1 in about 500, DPA1 in 600 to 610, and DPB1 in just under 490. Genome-wide SNP genotypes for about 65% of the roughly 700 donors were used in a later genetic analysis, which treated that subset as a discovery cohort. A later analysis re-analyzed previously published TCR beta repertoires from 666 donors and added high-resolution HLA genotyping to study TCR occurrence patterns. The later analysis used no new phenotypic data to find candidate immune exposures, relying instead on TCR beta sequences and their occurrence across donors. A separate validation cohort of more than 100 different subjects was used in addition to the approximately 670-subject first cohort. Approximately 330 gigabases of sequencing data and about 92 million unique TCR sequences made up an early release that covered around 640 HLA-typed donors. The T cell repertoires of 670 or so subjects were profiled by immunosequencing and related to cytomegalovirus serostatus. High-throughput TCR immunosequencing, statistical association of individual TCRs with disease status, and machine learning were combined to predict cytomegalovirus infection status. Every discovery cohort repertoire had been produced on one sequencing platform. The aim of the study was to test whether cataloging public T cell receptors could identify signatures of past pathogen exposure. In an earlier analysis of a few hundred of the donors, high-throughput TCR beta sequencing was used to judge whether each TCR beta V gene segment behaved as functional or pseudogenic. Both class I and class II loci were covered by HLA typing, at four-digit resolution. Of the roughly 410 genotyped donors, 75% to 85% were placed in the genetic ancestry cluster associated with self-reported Caucasian donors. Alongside the repertoire data, information on donor age, sex, ethnicity and CMV serostatus was compiled. Across around 400 genotyped donors of the cohort, an average of approximately 200,000 unique TCR beta nucleotide sequences per donor were sequenced, and 15% to 20% of those sequences were non-productive. Four to six DR-DQ haplotypes were handled as single units for association and clustering, since linkage in the cohort was strong.

On the study overall, not on this receptor specifically: Immune exposure information for the cohort was limited to CMV serostatus. When HLA alleles, especially DR and DQ, strongly co-occurred, TCR associations were difficult to assign to individual alleles. According to a later analysis, TCR association rates differed among HLA loci, with DRB1 alleles showing the most associated TCRs and HLA-C alleles showing the fewest. Most CMV-associated TCR beta chains appeared to be HLA-restricted in a later analysis, and the HLA associations seemed to be driven largely by CMV exposure. Across donors, most TCR sequences were observed very rarely, whereas some public TCRs were present in many individuals. An association between a missense DCLRE1C variant and V-gene and J-gene trimming of TCR beta chains was found in a later genetic analysis and replicated in an independent cohort. In both the original and validation cohorts, the classifier was reported to diagnose cytomegalovirus status with high specificity and sensitivity. According to a later analysis, parvovirus B19, influenza, CMV and Epstein-Barr virus appeared linked to several top co-occurrence clusters. A group of highly shared sequence variants was considered likely to be a technical artifact of the sequencing pipeline. Some IMGT-functional V segments, including TRBV6-2 and TRBV6-3, could not be distinguished by the 87-base-pair reads and were therefore excluded. It was suggested by the authors that the approach could potentially be generalized to other disease states and immunological phenotypes. In a later genetic analysis, fewer N-insertions in productive TCRs were reported among donors in an Asian-associated ancestry cluster than the approximately 670-donor mean. HLA typing was unavailable for some donors at each locus, so association tests used only the typed subset. In vitro tests confirmed that three of the cytomegalovirus-associated TCR beta chains recognize cytomegalovirus antigens. In a later analysis, HLA-associated TCR beta chains were found to be more clonally expanded and to have lower generation probabilities than equally common non-associated chains. At a false discovery rate of 0.05, a later analysis linked around 15,000 TCR beta sequences to specific HLA alleles. This cohort had only TCR beta chains sequenced, and the lack of alpha or paired-chain data limited which features could be detected. Because counts were too low, roughly 18 rarely observed V segments, including chromosome 9 orphons, were left out of the earlier analysis of about 620 of the donors. A further reported finding was that TCR beta sequences accurately predicted the HLA-A and HLA-B alleles for most subjects in the first cohort. In an earlier analysis of approximately 600 of the donors, most TCR beta V segments were observed in productive rearrangements about 90% or about 30% of the time, broadly matching IMGT annotations. Correlated functional status among segregating V segments might be attributable to linkage disequilibrium, but an unknown experimental factor could not be ruled out. The study gave a list of 150 to 200 TCR beta chains associated with cytomegalovirus. The presence/absence analyses assumed that sequencing depth was roughly uniform across donors, and that assumption may not be true.

The library was built by means of the immunoSEQ multiplex PCR assay. The multiplex PCR relied on a mix of 60 forward primers for TCR Vbeta segments and 13 reverse primers for TCR Jbeta segments. The CDR3 region of rearranged TCR beta genes was amplified from genomic DNA by a multiplex PCR assay. On the Illumina HiSeq System, the amplified TCR beta libraries were sequenced as 87-base-pair reads. The authors' pipeline ran thus. A later analysis tallied 75 million to 95 million unique TCR beta chains across the 700 or so repertoires, and about 12 million of those chains were shared by two or more donors. A nearest-neighbor algorithm error-corrected the raw reads and collapsed the reads into unique sequences, merging closely related sequences to remove PCR and sequencing errors. To assign V, D and J gene segments, CDR3 sequences were aligned to IMGT reference sequences. For a sequence to be retained, a match of at least six nucleotides to both a V gene segment and a J gene segment was required. A rearrangement was called productive if the CDR3 had no stop codons and remained in frame with V and J, and every other rearrangement was called non-productive. Following IMGT convention, CDR3 was defined as the stretch from the second conserved V-encoded cysteine up to the conserved J-encoded phenylalanine. The earlier analysis of about 500 of the donors excluded sequences that lacked an unambiguous match to a single V gene segment. An earlier analysis of some 500 of the donors classified V segments as functional when productive rearrangements were above 56.7% and as segregating when the standard deviation between donors was above 5%. To diagnose cytomegalovirus status from the catalog of TCR beta chain sequences, a statistical classification framework was built. V and J gene assignment, in a later analysis, came from comparing TCR nucleotide sequences with IMGT/GENE-DB human TR gene sequences. Using the TCRdist pipeline, a later analysis assigned CDR3 sequences along with most-parsimonious VDJ recombination scenarios. In a later analysis, each TCR beta chain was defined by its CDR3 amino acid sequence together with its V-gene family, and reads without a unique V-gene family were excluded. As a way to deal with suspected cross-contamination and a sequencing artifact, a later analysis dropped under 600 nucleotide sequences that were highly shared and had low generation probability. In a later analysis, a clonal expansion index for each public chain was calculated from normalized within-repertoire ranks of inferred template counts. In a later analysis, generation probabilities were computed using a VDJ recombination model fitted to out-of-frame rearrangements, and the results were checked against IGoR. In a later analysis, hypergeometric tests were used to score TCR-TCR, TCR-HLA and TCR-CMV co-occurrence, with a repertoire-size bias correction applied to TCR pairs. A later analysis estimated false discovery rates by permuting HLA or CMV assignments 20 times. A later analysis grouped co-occurring TCRs with DBSCAN, adding TCRdist sequence similarity when clustering within HLA-allele-positive subsets. Co-occurrence clustering excluded repertoires with fewer than 30,000 or more than 120,000 public chains, plus five with anomalous nucleotide sharing. TCRdb mirrors the immuneACCESS table, restricted to in-frame sequences. Some clones are absent from its copies; in checked studies, under half trace to an unresolved V gene, and the reason for the others is unknown. V, J and clone size derive from that table, while D and trimming were established from the DNA sequence. The table for this sample lists some 130,000 clones; 65% to 80% of them were counted only once. Around 9.1% of the sample goes to the ten largest clones.

The cohort comprised 710 or so healthy bone marrow donors. At the time of sampling, all cohort members were nominally healthy, though unrecorded immune exposures were likely present. The donor tested CMV seropositive and was one of the 289 seropositive cohort members. A peripheral blood sample was provided by each donor, and peripheral blood mononuclear cells were used for TCR beta sequencing. Genomic DNA extraction from the blood cell samples was performed with the Qiagen DNeasy Blood Extraction Kit. The receptor's source is a woman aged 45-65 years in good health and CMV-seropositive. The rearranged chain carries TRBV6-5 and TRBJ2-2, with TRBD1 identical over 7 junction bases. The sequencing input was PBMCs. Here is the DNA: TGTGCCAGCAGCCGCCGACAGGGAGACACCGGGGAGCTGTTTTTT. It translates to CASSRRQGDTGELFF.